This T cell receptor beta chain is drawn from a study of human T cells and chemical hapten exposure (dated by TCRdb to the early 2020s). A note on the overall study: Libraries were pooled for sequencing, and variation in per-sample TCR yields was attributed mainly to small differences in library volumes within the pool. This study followed changes in the peripheral blood TCR repertoire in vivo during primary and secondary sensitization of alopecia patients to the hapten diphenylcyclopropenone (DPC). From each blood RNA sample, both TCR alpha and TCR beta chains were sequenced.

Here is what the overall study found, with its caveats: DPC sensitization did not change the number of TCRs with a frequency above 1 in 1000, and there was no evidence of changes in global repertoire structure. Repeated subsampling changed both the strength of the expansion versus patch-test correlation and the threshold at which that correlation became significant.

The library was obtained by 5' RACE. The sequencer was an Illumina MiSeq. During library preparation, unique molecular identifiers were attached to individual cDNA molecules so that TCRs could be counted quantitatively and reproducibly. The published analysis was carried out like this. Samples had a median of about 90,000 TCRs, with a range from roughly 23,224 to 700,000. The Decombinator software suite was used to annotate V, J and CDR3 in the TCR reads. For PS versus PT1 abundance plots, all samples were subsampled to the same number of TCRs (28,000). Expanded TCRs were defined as absent before sensitization and observed at least eight times at the 2-week time point. TCRdb passed the public sequencing reads through fastp at Q25 and MiXCR, retaining productive beta sequences. All rows with the same CDR3 protein become a single entry with the most common DNA and genes. These V and J calls originate from TCRdb's pipeline instead of the authors' own analysis. This sample lists over 70,000 distinct CDR3 sequences; less than 20% were detected once. Approximately 6.2% of the sample lies in the top ten.

Taken from cysteine to phenylalanine, the CDR3 has 14 residues. Left in the record is the CDR3 DNA by itself, 42 bases read in frame from the first base. For CDR1 and CDR2, the germline V gene lists SGHVS and FQNEAQ. Deletion took 5 bases off V and 10 bases off J, with a span of 18 bases between the germline ends. Total RNA was extracted from unfractionated whole blood collected in Tempus Blood RNA tubes. Four or five healthy volunteers acted as controls for TCR sequencing and had blood drawn at day 0, 2 weeks and 6 weeks. Remarks on this clonotype: Its antigen specificity is not known. Per-base quality was not reported, and no clone a single base away is much larger than it.

In this chain, TRBV7-8 is recombined with TRBJ2-1, with the D gene tentatively TRBD1 or TRBD2, based on 5 matching bases in each. The TCR originated in a female donor in good health. The DNA is TGTGCCAGCAGCCCTGTGGGGGTGTCGGGCGAGCAGTTCTTC. This sequence encodes CASSPVGVSGEQFF.